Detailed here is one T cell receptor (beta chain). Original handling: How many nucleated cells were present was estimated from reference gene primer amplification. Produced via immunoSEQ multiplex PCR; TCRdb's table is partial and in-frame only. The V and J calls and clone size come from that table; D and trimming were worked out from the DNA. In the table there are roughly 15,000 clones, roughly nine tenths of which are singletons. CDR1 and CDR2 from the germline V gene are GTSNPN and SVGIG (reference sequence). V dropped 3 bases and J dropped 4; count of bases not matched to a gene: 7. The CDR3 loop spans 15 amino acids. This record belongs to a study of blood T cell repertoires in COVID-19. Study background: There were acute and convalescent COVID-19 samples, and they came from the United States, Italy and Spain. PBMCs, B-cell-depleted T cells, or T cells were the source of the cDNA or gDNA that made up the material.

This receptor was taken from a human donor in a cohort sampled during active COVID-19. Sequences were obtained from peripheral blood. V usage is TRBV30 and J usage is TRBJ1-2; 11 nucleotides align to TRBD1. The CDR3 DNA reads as TGTGCCTGGAGAACGGACAGGGGGCTTAGCTATGGCTACACCTTC. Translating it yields CAWRTDRGLSYGYTF.